The 2 T cell receptor beta chains listed next were all sequenced from one sample in a study of cytomegalovirus exposure and HLA in healthy donors. Primers: 60 Vbeta forward and 13 Jbeta reverse. TCRdb's table, derived via immunoSEQ multiplex PCR, lists solely in-frame clones and lacks some. The data contain 100,000 or so clones, around two thirds of them singletons. Sequenced: PBMCs. Every receptor here comes from a human donor in good health.

This chain uses TRBV5-6 with TRBJ2-7; TRBD1 might be the D (6 bases). Trimming took 0 bases from V and 4 from J, leaving 14 bases between them. Per germline, CDR1 SGHDT and CDR2 YYEEEE. There are 15 residues in the CDR3. DNA for the CDR3: TGTGCCAGCAGCTTGGATAGGGGGTTCTCATACGAGCAGTACTTC. This sequence encodes CASSLDRGFSYEQYF.

V is TRBV2 and J is TRBJ2-3; 10 nucleotides line up with TRBD2. In germline, CDR1 is SNHLY, CDR2 FYNNEI. The CDR3 is made up of 17 amino acids. Losses at the gene ends were 5 bases for V and 3 bases for J; bases not matched to a gene: 11. This chain's CDR3 is CASSRPGTSVGTDTQYF. As DNA, the CDR3 is TGTGCCAGCAGTCGTCCCGGGACTAGCGTGGGGACAGATACGCAGTATTTT.